The 24 T cell receptor beta chains below were found in one sample sequenced in a study of response to subunit inactivated influenza vaccine. TCRdb re-called the RT-PCR reads through MiXCR, storing one row per CDR3 protein. The sample shows 650,000 to 800,000 distinct CDR3 sequences, roughly 18% of them seen only once. This specimen consisted of PBMCs from blood, obtained more than 4 days after vaccination. The receptors come from a man aged 45-60 years who received an inactivated influenza vaccine.

This clonotype was picked up a small number of times. The chain recombines TRBV4-2 with TRBJ2-5; 9 bases line up with TRBD2. J gave up 4 bases and V 2 bases, and 5 bases lay outside the gene matches. The CDR3 is 15 amino acids. The germline CDR1 and CDR2 sequences are LGHNA and YNFKEQ. The CDR3 region has the DNA TGTGCCAGCAGCCAATCCCTAGCGGGATTAGAGACCCAGTACTTC. This gives the protein CASSQSLAGLETQYF.

The CDR3 reads CASSVGGAGDANYGYTF. The CDR3 nucleotides are TGTGCCAGCAGCGTCGGAGGGGCTGGGGACGCTAACTATGGCTACACCTTC. The chain has TRBV7-2 and TRBJ1-2, with D tentatively TRBD1 (5 bases). CDR3 size: 17 residues. CDR1 is SGHTA, CDR2 FQGNSA, per germline. V was trimmed by 5 bases and J by 0 bases, leaving 19 bases between them. The full variable domain, rest sourced from reference TRBV7-2 and TRBJ1-2, is GAGVSQSPSNKVTEKGKDVELRCDPISGHTALYWYRQSLGQGLEFLIYFQGNSAPDKSGLPSDRFSAERTGGSVSTLTIQRTQQEDSAVYLCASSVGGAGDANYGYTFGSGTRLTVV.

This clonotype has a handful of counts. The chain links TRBV18 to TRBJ2-2; D may correspond to TRBD1 or TRBD2 (5 bases each). V dropped 1 base and J dropped 4 bases, with 13 bases sitting between them. CDR1 is KGHSH and CDR2 is LQKENI in the germline V gene. There are 16 residues in the CDR3. For the CDR3, the DNA is TGTGCCAGCTCACCACTTATCACAGGAGGCACCGGGGAGCTGTTTTTT. Translated, it gives CASSPLITGGTGELFF. Using reference TRBV18 and TRBJ2-2 for the parts outside the CDR3, the full variable domain is NAGVMQNPRHLVRRRGQEARLRCSPMKGHSHVYWYRQLPEEGLKFMVYLQKENIIDESGMPKERFSAEFPKEGPSILRIQQVVRGDSAAYFCASSPLITGGTGELFFGEGSRLTVL.

The chain links TRBV21-1 to TRBJ2-4; the table names TRBD1, a call not compared with the DNA. TRBV21-1 represents a pseudogene. This CDR3 has 15 residues. CDR3 protein: CASSNRARAKNIQYF. CDR3 in DNA: TGTGCCAGCAGCAACCGGGCGCGCGCCAAAAACATTCAGTACTTC.

This chain uses TRBV3-1 with TRBJ2-3, with D maybe TRBD2 (5 bases). The CDR3 is made up of 15 amino acids. V was trimmed by 2 bases and J by 1 base, leaving 10 bases between them. Germline values: CDR1 LGHDT, CDR2 YNNKEL (reference sequence). DNA for the CDR3: TGTGCCAGCAGCCAATCGCCGCGGGGCACAGATACGCAGTATTTT. It yields the protein CASSQSPRGTDTQYF.

V gene TRBV5-1 combines with J gene TRBJ1-4; D gene unclear. Trimming shortened V by 4 bases and J by 8 bases, and 18 bases separated the two germline ends. The germline V gene encodes CDR1 SGHRS and CDR2 YFSETQ. The CDR3 loop spans 15 amino acids. CDR3 region: CASSPRDYGGEKLFF. The CDR3 nucleotides are TGCGCCAGCAGCCCCAGAGACTACGGCGGGGAAAAACTGTTTTTT.

This clonotype was picked up many times. The chain links TRBV7-2 to TRBJ2-2; the D is unclear. The germline V gene encodes CDR1 SGHTA and CDR2 FQGNSA. Trimming took off 8 bases at V and 1 base at J, with 11 bases between the two ends. The CDR3 has 14 residues. The CDR3 sequence: CASRPQQNTGELFF. CDR3 nucleotide sequence: TGTGCCAGCCGCCCCCAGCAGAACACCGGGGAGCTGTTTTTT.

This clonotype has a handful of counts. The chain recombines TRBV10-3 with TRBJ2-1; 11 bases map to TRBD2. The CDR3 sequence is 17 residues long. Trimming cost V 2 bases and J 3 bases; bases outside gene matches: 6. Germline CDR1 reads ENHRY; CDR2 reads SYGVKD. The DNA for the CDR3 is TGTGCCATCAGTGAGGGAACCGGGACTAGCGGCTACAATGAGCAGTTCTTC. This encodes CAISEGTGTSGYNEQFF.

This clonotype was seen a few times. The chain is built from TRBV5-1 and TRBJ2-3, with 15 bases that match TRBD2. Germline V gene sequence: CDR1 SGHRS, CDR2 YFSETQ. This CDR3 is built from 16 residues. Trimming cost V 4 bases and J 5 bases; bases outside gene matches: 5. This CDR3 reads CASSPGLAGGKDTQYF. The CDR3 DNA reads as TGCGCCAGCAGCCCAGGACTAGCGGGAGGGAAAGATACGCAGTATTTT.

The rearrangement links TRBV10-1 to TRBJ2-3, with 11 bases lining up with TRBD2. The germline V gene encodes CDR1 WNHNN and CDR2 SYGVQD (reference sequence). This CDR3 is built from 18 residues. V trimming: 6 bases; J trimming: 0 bases; junction bases outside the gene matches: 11. The CDR3 reads CASRNLAGGVSSTDTQYF. The CDR3 DNA sequence: TGCGCCAGCAGGAACCTAGCGGGGGGTGTCTCTAGCACAGATACGCAGTATTTT.

The chain joins TRBV20-1 to TRBJ1-1, with D maybe TRBD1 (5 bases). V was trimmed by 4 bases and J by 1 base, leaving 13 bases between them. The CDR3 contains 14 residues. Germline V gene data show CDR1 as DFQATT and CDR2 as SNEGSKA (reference sequence). CDR3 sequence reads: CSAISGHRNTEAFF. The CDR3, as DNA: TGCAGTGCTATCTCAGGACACAGGAACACTGAAGCTTTCTTT.

This clonotype was seen a few times. The chain is built from TRBV6-2 or TRBV6-3 and TRBJ2-3, with TRBD2 matching over 11 bases. This CDR3 is 15 amino acids long. V trimming: 5 bases; J trimming: 4 bases; junction bases outside the gene matches: 5. The germline V gene has CDR1 MNHEY and CDR2 SVGEGT. The CDR3 DNA follows: TGTGCCAGCAGTATAGCGGGGGGGCATGCAGATACGCAGTATTTT. It specifies CASSIAGGHADTQYF.

The J gene is TRBJ2-3, the V gene TRBV20-1, with 12 bases fitting TRBD1. In germline, CDR1 is DFQATT, CDR2 SNEGSKA (reference sequence). Trimming took 3 bases from V and 4 from J; bases not matched to a gene: 8. This CDR3 has 16 residues. The CDR3 sequence: CSASRWGQGAPDTQYF. The CDR3 bases are TGCAGTGCTAGTCGGTGGGGACAGGGGGCTCCAGATACGCAGTATTTT.

The genes are TRBV27 and TRBJ2-2; D call uncertain. This CDR3 comprises 14 residues. V lost 4 bases, J lost 1 base, and 7 bases lay in between. Germline V CDR1 and CDR2: MNHEY, SMNVEV (reference sequence). In nucleotides, the CDR3 is TGTGCCAGCAGTTGGTGGCGGAACACCGGGGAGCTGTTTTTT. Amino acids: CASSWWRNTGELFF.

The rearrangement uses TRBV18 and TRBJ2-1, with D unclear. Germline CDR1 reads KGHSH; CDR2 reads LQKENI. The CDR3 sequence is 14 residues long. Deletions cut 2 bases from V and 4 bases from J, with 9 bases between. This CDR3 reads CASSPSARYNEQFF. In DNA, the CDR3 is TGTGCCAGCTCACCATCGGCACGGTACAATGAGCAGTTCTTC.

The chain joins TRBV20-1 to TRBJ2-7; 7 nucleotides agree with TRBD1. Germline V lookup: CDR1 DFQATT, CDR2 SNEGSKA (reference sequence). This CDR3 is built from 14 residues. V lost 6 bases, J lost 4 bases, and 12 bases stayed unmatched. This CDR3 reads CSATNRGFGYEQYF. The CDR3 DNA reads TGCAGTGCCACTAACAGGGGATTCGGTTACGAGCAGTACTTC.

V usage is TRBV15 and J usage is TRBJ1-2; no firm D call. V was clipped by 1 base and J by 8 bases, with 14 bases between them. Germline CDR1 LNHNV, CDR2 YYDKDF (reference sequence). The CDR3 is 14 amino acids. CDR3 bases: TGTGCCACCAGCAGAGGACGCGTTCTGAGAGGCTACACCTTC. Translating gives CATSRGRVLRGYTF.

The sample holds a few counts of this clonotype. V is TRBV5-5 and J is TRBJ1-5; possibly TRBD1 for D (6 bases). Trimming shortened V by 2 bases and J by 7 bases, and 13 bases separated the two germline ends. This CDR3 has 14 residues. The V gene's germline CDR1 is SGHKS and CDR2 YYEKEE (reference sequence). This CDR3 is CASSFVSGGQPQHF. DNA of the CDR3: TGTGCCAGCAGCTTCGTTTCTGGGGGCCAGCCCCAGCATTTT.

The chain carries TRBV7-9 and TRBJ1-2; the D gene is possibly TRBD1 (5 bases). Germline V lookup: CDR1 SEHNR, CDR2 FQNEAQ (reference sequence). The CDR3 covers 14 residues. Trimming took 5 bases from V and 1 from J, leaving 11 bases between them. The CDR3 DNA reads as TGTGCCAGCAGCCTGGGGCACATTAACTATGGCTACACCTTC. It is translated as CASSLGHINYGYTF.

This clonotype was seen at least ten times. J is TRBJ2-1 and V is TRBV12-3 or TRBV12-4, with D possibly called TRBD1 or TRBD2 (6 bases each). Trimming took 2 bases from V and 4 from J, leaving 12 bases between them. This CDR3 has 15 amino acids. The CDR3 DNA reads as TGTGCCAGCAGTTTAACGGGGGCCTCTTACAATGAGCAGTTCTTC. This gives the protein CASSLTGASYNEQFF.

A few counts support this clonotype. This rearrangement joins TRBV4-1 to TRBJ2-1; D is undetermined. The CDR3 totals 18 residues. V dropped 0 bases and J dropped 3 bases, with 18 bases sitting between them. CDR1 MGHRA and CDR2 YSYEKL come from the germline V gene. The CDR3 protein is CASSQDPKGFPSYNEQFF. CDR3 DNA sequence: TGCGCCAGCAGCCAAGATCCCAAAGGATTTCCGAGCTACAATGAGCAGTTCTTC.

This clonotype was counted between two and nine times. The chain joins TRBV6-5 to TRBJ2-3, with 11 bases fitting TRBD2. Germline loops: CDR1 MNHEY, CDR2 SVGAGI. Trimming removed 2 bases from V and 6 bases from J; junction bases left unmatched: 4. CDR3 size: 15 residues. The CDR3 is CASSYIAGGRDTQYF. CDR3 bases: TGTGCCAGCAGTTACATAGCGGGAGGGCGTGATACGCAGTATTTT.

The chain carries TRBV2 and TRBJ2-5; 10 bases fit TRBD2. The germline CDR1 and CDR2 sequences are SNHLY and FYNNEI. This CDR3 region has 15 residues. V was clipped by 7 bases and J by 1 base; unmatched bases: 6. The CDR3 sequence is CASIFLAGAQETQYF. The CDR3 DNA reads TGTGCCAGCATATTTCTAGCGGGGGCCCAAGAGACCCAGTACTTC.

This sequence joins TRBV6-2 or TRBV6-3 and TRBJ2-1, with 11 bases lining up with TRBD2. The CDR3 loop spans 17 amino acids. Germline V lookup: CDR1 MNHEY, CDR2 SVGEGT. J lost 4 bases, V lost 6 bases, and 11 bases had no gene match. This chain's CDR3 is CASRIHTLAGGYNEQFF. In DNA form, the CDR3 reads TGTGCCAGCAGGATACATACCCTAGCGGGGGGTTACAATGAGCAGTTCTTC.